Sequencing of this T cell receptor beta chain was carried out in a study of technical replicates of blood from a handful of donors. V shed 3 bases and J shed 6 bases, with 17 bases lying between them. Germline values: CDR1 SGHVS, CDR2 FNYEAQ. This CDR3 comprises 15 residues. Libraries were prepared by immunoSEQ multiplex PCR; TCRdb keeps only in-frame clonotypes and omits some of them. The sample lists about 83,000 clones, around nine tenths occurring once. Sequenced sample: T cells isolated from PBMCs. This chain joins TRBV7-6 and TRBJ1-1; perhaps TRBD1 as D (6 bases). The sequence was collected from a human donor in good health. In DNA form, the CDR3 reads TGTGCCAGCAGCTTTCGGCTGGGGGCGGGCGCTGAAGCTTTCTTT. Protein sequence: CASSFRLGAGAEAFF.